What follows describes a single TCR beta chain. The data were obtained in a study of blood T cell repertoires in COVID-19. On the study more broadly: Researchers got acute and convalescent COVID-19 samples from the United States, Italy and Spain. PBMCs, B-cell-depleted T cells, or T cells were the source of the cDNA or gDNA that made up the material.

The V gene end was trimmed by 1 base and the J gene end by 7 bases; junction bases not matched to a gene: 15. The CDR3 covers 18 residues. From germline, CDR1 is SGDLS and CDR2 YYNGEE. Under the authors' procedure: How many nucleated cells were present was estimated from reference gene primer amplification. Assay: immunoSEQ multiplex PCR; the TCRdb copy retains only in-frame clones and omits some. Clone size and the V and J calls come from that table; the DNA yielded D and trimming. The sample holds approximately 350,000 clones, around 90% seen once. The source is a woman under 30 who had recovered from COVID-19. Sequencing was carried out using peripheral blood. The V and J genes are TRBV9 and TRBJ1-2, with 11 bases matching TRBD1. The CDR3 here is CASSVLMDRGLIFRGYTF. CDR3 nucleotide sequence: TGTGCCAGCAGCGTATTGATGGACAGGGGGCTGATTTTTCGTGGCTACACCTTC.